Listed below are T cell receptor beta chains from one sample, sequenced in a study of human T cells and chemical hapten exposure. From the RACE reads, TCRdb called clonotypes with MiXCR, one entry per CDR3 protein. The top ten hold about 1.4% of the sample, which has roughly 120,000 distinct CDR3 sequences, 9.5% to 13% seen once. The sample consisted of whole blood, taken in connection with sensitization to the hapten diphenylcyclopropenone (DPC). Source of these receptors: a woman between 45 and 60 years old with alopecia areata. Some clones in this sample may be carry-over from other donors' samples. Both conserved end residues are part of each CDR3. A D gene is named only where the DNA matches it firmly. Expanded clones are given a class, and other clones once, few, many or no size at all.

TRBV29-1,many,NA,TRBJ2-1,TGCAGCCCCACCCGGGCATCAGACAATGAGCAGTTCTTC,CSPTRASDNEQFF
TRBV10-1,NA,NA,TRBJ2-3,TGCGCCAGCAGTGAAGGCGAAGCTGGTACAGATACGCAGTATTTT,CASSEGEAGTDTQYF
TRBV7-8,many,NA,TRBJ1-5,TGTGCCAGCAGCAACCAAAACCAGCCCCAGCATTTT,CASSNQNQPQHF
TRBV7-8,few,TRBD2,TRBJ2-2,TGTGCCAGCAGCCCCCGGGGAGGTAGCGGGGGGTCCACCGGGGAGCTGTTTTTT,CASSPRGGSGGSTGELFF
TRBV28,NA,NA,TRBJ1-2,TGTGCCAGCAGTTTTGAGGAAATGGGTACCTTC,CASSFEEMGTF
TRBV4-1,few,NA,TRBJ2-7,TGCGCCAGCAGTTCCGGGGACTCCTACGAGCAGTACTTC,CASSSGDSYEQYF
TRBV6-1,NA,TRBD2,TRBJ2-3,TGTGCCAGCTTGTCAGGACTAGCAGGAGATACGCAGTATTTT,CASLSGLAGDTQYF
TRBV28,few,TRBD2,TRBJ2-2,TGTGCCAGCAGTTTATTAGCGGGAGGGACCACCGGGGAGCTGTTTTTT,CASSLLAGGTTGELFF
TRBV12-3/TRBV12-4,many,NA,TRBJ1-1,TGTGCCAGCAGAAGCGGGGGGAACACTGAAGCTTTCTTT,CASRSGGNTEAFF
TRBV13,many,NA,TRBJ2-7,TGTGCCAGCAGCCTGACAGGTAACTCCTACGAGCAGTACTTC,CASSLTGNSYEQYF
TRBV7-6,NA,NA,TRBJ1-4,TGTGCCAGCATGCGGTTCGGGGGCAGAACTAATGAAAAACTGTTTTTT,CASMRFGGRTNEKLFF
TRBV5-5,many,TRBD1,TRBJ2-1,TGTGCCAGCACCAAATCACCTACGGGACAGCCTTACAATGAGCAGTTCTTC,CASTKSPTGQPYNEQFF
TRBV18,NA,NA,TRBJ1-3,TGTGCCAGCTCACCCCAACAGGGCCCCAACTCTGGAAACACCATATATTTT,CASSPQQGPNSGNTIYF
TRBV5-1,NA,TRBD1,TRBJ2-3,TGCGCCAGCAGCTTGGGAGGACAGGGCACAGATACGCAGTATTTT,CASSLGGQGTDTQYF
TRBV12-3/TRBV12-4,many,TRBD1,TRBJ1-2,TGTGCCAGCAAGAACAGGGGACCGAACTATGGCTACACCTTC,CASKNRGPNYGYTF
TRBV7-2,NA,NA,TRBJ2-1,TGTGCCAGCAGCTTCACTTTGGGTGAGCAGTTCTTC,CASSFTLGEQFF
TRBV5-1,NA,TRBD1,TRBJ2-5,TGCGCCAGCAGCGCACACCCCCCGGGACAGGGGTTGGAAGAGACCCAGTACTTC,CASSAHPPGQGLEETQYF
TRBV9,NA,NA,TRBJ2-5,TGTGCCAGCAGCCCACCCGCACGGGGGCAAGAGACCCAGTACTTC,CASSPPARGQETQYF
TRBV4-3,many,TRBD2,TRBJ2-7,TGCGCCAGCAGCCAGCAGACAGTAGCGGGGAACGAGCAGTACTTC,CASSQQTVAGNEQYF
TRBV18,few,NA,TRBJ1-1,TGTGCCAGCTCACCAAGTCTCGTGACGAACACTGAAGCTTTCTTT,CASSPSLVTNTEAFF
TRBV7-9,many,NA,TRBJ2-1,TGTGCCAGCACCTTGTCGGTTCCCTACAATGAGCAGTTCTTC,CASTLSVPYNEQFF
TRBV24-1,NA,NA,TRBJ1-3,TGTGCCACCAGTGATGGGACCGTCTCTGGAAACACCATATATTTT,CATSDGTVSGNTIYF
TRBV11-2,few,NA,TRBJ1-1,TGTGCCAGCAGCTTAGGTGCAGGGGACGGCACTGAAGCTTTCTTT,CASSLGAGDGTEAFF
TRBV7-8,many,NA,TRBJ1-1,TGTGCCAGCAGCTCAACAGCCTTCACTGAAGCTTTCTTT,CASSSTAFTEAFF
TRBV20-1,NA,NA,TRBJ2-5,TGCAGTGCTAGAGATCGTCGGGCAGGACTCAACCCCGTGCCCGGGACCCAGTACTTC,CSARDRRAGLNPVPGTQYF
TRBV7-2,NA,NA,TRBJ2-3,TGTGCCAGCAGCTTAGCCAGGGATGATACGCAGTATTTT,CASSLARDDTQYF
TRBV12-3/TRBV12-4,many,NA,TRBJ1-2,TGTGCCAGCAGCCATACCCAGACAGATGGCTACACCTTC,CASSHTQTDGYTF
TRBV28,many,TRBD1,TRBJ2-3,TGTGCCAGCGGGACACAGGGGGGATTTACAGATACGCAGTATTTT,CASGTQGGFTDTQYF
TRBV18,many,TRBD1,TRBJ1-4,TGTGCCAGCTCACCTGACAGGGTCGACGAAAAACTGTTTTTT,CASSPDRVDEKLFF
TRBV12-3/TRBV12-4,NA,NA,TRBJ1-2,TGTGCCAGCAGTCTCAGGACGGTCACTAACTATGGCTACACCTTC,CASSLRTVTNYGYTF
TRBV10-3,NA,NA,TRBJ1-5,TGTGCCATCAGTGAAAATGGACAGAATCAGCCCCAGCATTTT,CAISENGQNQPQHF
TRBV7-9,few,NA,TRBJ2-1,TGTGCCAGCAGCTTGAGGGGCGGGTCCCGAAATAGCTCCTACAATGAGCAGTTCTTC,CASSLRGGSRNSSYNEQFF
TRBV29-1,few,NA,TRBJ1-1,TGCAGCGTTGCGGGCAGGGTTGCTGAAGCTTTCTTT,CSVAGRVAEAFF
TRBV28,NA,NA,TRBJ2-3,TGTGCCAGCTCTAGCCCAGATACGCAGTATTTT,CASSSPDTQYF
TRBV4-2,NA,TRBD1,TRBJ2-7,TGTGCCAGCAGCCATCCGGGACAGGGTCGATTTGAGCAGTACTTC,CASSHPGQGRFEQYF
TRBV5-1,many,NA,TRBJ1-1,TGCGCCAGCAGCTCCTCGACAGGAAACACTGAAGCTTTCTTT,CASSSSTGNTEAFF
TRBV12-3/TRBV12-4,many,TRBD1,TRBJ1-2,TGTGCCAGCAGAACAACAGGGGGCGCCGGAATTGGCTACACCTTC,CASRTTGGAGIGYTF
TRBV11-2,many,TRBD1,TRBJ2-3,TGTGCCAGCAGCCCACTGGACAGGGGCACAGATACGCAGTATTTT,CASSPLDRGTDTQYF
TRBV7-2,NA,NA,TRBJ1-5,TGTGCCAACAGCTTACCACAACAGCCCCAGCATTTT,CANSLPQQPQHF
TRBV28,many,TRBD2,TRBJ2-2,TGTGCCAGCAGTTTGTCCGTGACTAGCGGGGGGGCCACCGGGGAGCTGTTTTTT,CASSLSVTSGGATGELFF
TRBV7-9,NA,TRBD2,TRBJ2-1,TGTGCCAGCTGCCCCGCTGCGGGGGGTCTCGACAATGAGCAGTTCTTC,CASCPAAGGLDNEQFF
TRBV3-1,many,TRBD1,TRBJ2-7,TGTGCCAGCAGCCAAGTAGGTCAGGGGGCCGTGGGCGAGCAGTACTTC,CASSQVGQGAVGEQYF
TRBV6-2/TRBV6-3,NA,TRBD2,TRBJ2-1,TGTGCCAGCTTACTAGCGGGGGGATACAATGAGCAGTTCTTC,CASLLAGGYNEQFF
TRBV28,few,NA,TRBJ1-1,TGTGCCAGCAGTTTATCAACTTCCCTGAGGACTGAAGCTTTCTTT,CASSLSTSLRTEAFF
TRBV19,few,NA,TRBJ1-5,TGTGCCAGTACCGTCGGGCAGGGAAGGCAGCCCCAGCATTTT,CASTVGQGRQPQHF
TRBV20-1,NA,NA,TRBJ2-3,TGCAGTGCTAGAGATCGCAGGGTCCGGGATACGCAGTATTTT,CSARDRRVRDTQYF
TRBV7-8,few,NA,TRBJ2-5,TGTGCCAATACGAGAAGCCGTCAACTACAACCGGGGGAGACCCAGTACTTC,CANTRSRQLQPGETQYF
TRBV6-6,many,TRBD2,TRBJ2-1,TGTGCCAGCAGTAGATTAGCGGGAGGGCCGGGGAATGAGCAGTTCTTC,CASSRLAGGPGNEQFF
TRBV20-1,NA,NA,TRBJ1-3,TGCAGTGCTAGATGGGGAAACACCATATATTTT,CSARWGNTIYF
TRBV20-1,many,TRBD1,TRBJ2-7,TGCAGTGCCGCGGGACAGGGCATATCCTACGAGCAGTACTTC,CSAAGQGISYEQYF
TRBV12-3/TRBV12-4,many,NA,TRBJ1-6,TGTGCCAGCAGTTTCGGACTTGACAGTTCACCCCTCCACTTT,CASSFGLDSSPLHF
TRBV11-3,few,NA,TRBJ2-1,TGTGCCAGCAGCTCCCGAGACGGCGGGCGAAACAATGAGCAGTTCTTC,CASSSRDGGRNNEQFF
TRBV7-2,many,TRBD2,TRBJ2-3,TGTGCCAGCAGCTTCCGGCTAGCGGGAGCTAAGATAAGCACAGATACGCAGTATTTT,CASSFRLAGAKISTDTQYF